Here is one T cell receptor beta chain with its context. No antigen is known for it. These data are taken from a study of cytomegalovirus exposure and HLA in healthy donors. Study-level findings and limits: Generally TCR sequences proved uncommon, though certain public TCRs appeared in numerous donors. The authors enumerated some 170 TCR beta chains as linked to cytomegalovirus.

Some clones are missing from TCRdb's copy, which holds only in-frame ones; the method was immunoSEQ multiplex PCR. The data hold about 120,000 clones, with roughly nine tenths observed a single time. There are 15 residues in the CDR3. The germline gives CDR1 SGHVS, CDR2 FNYEAQ. The V end was cut by 4 bases, the J end by 0 bases, with 10 bases between. Material for sequencing was PBMCs. The clonotype originates from a man younger than 35 in good health and CMV-seropositive. V and J are TRBV7-6 and TRBJ1-3; D is perhaps TRBD1 (5 bases). CDR3 in amino acids: CASSSSGSSGNTIYF. The DNA of the CDR3 is TGTGCCAGCAGCTCGTCAGGGTCCTCTGGAAACACCATATATTTT.